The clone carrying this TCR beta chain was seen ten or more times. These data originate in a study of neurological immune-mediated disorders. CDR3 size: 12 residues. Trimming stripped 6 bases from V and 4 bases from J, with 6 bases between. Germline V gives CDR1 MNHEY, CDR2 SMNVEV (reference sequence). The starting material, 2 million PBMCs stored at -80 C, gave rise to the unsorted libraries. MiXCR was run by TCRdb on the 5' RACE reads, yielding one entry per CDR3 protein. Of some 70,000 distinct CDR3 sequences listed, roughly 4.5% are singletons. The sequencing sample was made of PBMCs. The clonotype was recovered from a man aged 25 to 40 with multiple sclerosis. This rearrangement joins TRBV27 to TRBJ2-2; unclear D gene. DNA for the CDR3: TGTGCCAGCAGCAAGGTCACCGGGGAGCTGTTTTTT. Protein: CASSKVTGELFF.